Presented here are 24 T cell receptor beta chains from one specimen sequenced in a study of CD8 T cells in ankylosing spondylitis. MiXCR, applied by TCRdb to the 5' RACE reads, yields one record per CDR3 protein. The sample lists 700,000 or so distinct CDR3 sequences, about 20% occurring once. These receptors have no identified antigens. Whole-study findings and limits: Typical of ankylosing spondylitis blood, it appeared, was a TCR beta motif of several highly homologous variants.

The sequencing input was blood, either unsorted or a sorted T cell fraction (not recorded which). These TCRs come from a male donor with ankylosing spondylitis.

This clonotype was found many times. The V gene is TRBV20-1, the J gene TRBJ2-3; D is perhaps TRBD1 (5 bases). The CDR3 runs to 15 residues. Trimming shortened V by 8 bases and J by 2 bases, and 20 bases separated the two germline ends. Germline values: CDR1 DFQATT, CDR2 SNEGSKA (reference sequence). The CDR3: CSPGRDFGATDTQYF. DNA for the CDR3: TGCAGTCCCGGAAGGGATTTTGGGGCCACAGATACGCAGTATTTT.

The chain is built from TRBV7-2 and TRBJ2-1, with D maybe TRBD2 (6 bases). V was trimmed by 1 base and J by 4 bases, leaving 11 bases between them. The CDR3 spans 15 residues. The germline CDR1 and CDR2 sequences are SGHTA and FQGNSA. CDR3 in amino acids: CASSLGIAAYNEQFF. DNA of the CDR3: TGTGCCAGCAGCTTAGGAATAGCGGCGTACAATGAGCAGTTCTTC.

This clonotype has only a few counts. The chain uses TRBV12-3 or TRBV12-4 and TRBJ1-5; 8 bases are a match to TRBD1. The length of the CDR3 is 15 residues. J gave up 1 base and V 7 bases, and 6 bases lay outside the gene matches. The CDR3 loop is CASTTGQGSNQPQHF. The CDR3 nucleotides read TGTGCCAGCACCACCGGACAGGGAAGCAATCAGCCCCAGCATTTT.

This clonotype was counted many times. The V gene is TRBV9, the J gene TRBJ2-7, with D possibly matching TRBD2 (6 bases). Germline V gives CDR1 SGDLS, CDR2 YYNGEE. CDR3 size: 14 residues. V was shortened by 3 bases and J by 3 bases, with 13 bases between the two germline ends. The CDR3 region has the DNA TGTGCCAGCAGCGGAGGGACTGACAACTACGAGCAGTACTTC. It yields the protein CASSGGTDNYEQYF.

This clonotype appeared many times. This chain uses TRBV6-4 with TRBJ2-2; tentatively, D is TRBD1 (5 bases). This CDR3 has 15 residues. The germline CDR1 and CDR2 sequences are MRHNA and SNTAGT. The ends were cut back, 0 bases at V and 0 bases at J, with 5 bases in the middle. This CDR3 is CASSDSTANTGELFF. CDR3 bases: TGTGCCAGCAGTGACTCGACAGCGAACACCGGGGAGCTGTTTTTT.

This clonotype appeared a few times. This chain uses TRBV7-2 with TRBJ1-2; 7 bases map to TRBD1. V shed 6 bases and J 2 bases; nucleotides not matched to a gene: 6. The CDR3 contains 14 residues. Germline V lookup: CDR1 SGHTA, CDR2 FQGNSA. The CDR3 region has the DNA TGTGCCAGCAGAGGACAGGCCACCAACTATGGCTACACCTTC. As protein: CASRGQATNYGYTF. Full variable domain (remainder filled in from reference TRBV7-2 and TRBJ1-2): GAGVSQSPSNKVTEKGKDVELRCDPISGHTALYWYRQSLGQGLEFLIYFQGNSAPDKSGLPSDRFSAERTGGSVSTLTIQRTQQEDSAVYLCASRGQATNYGYTFGSGTRLTVV.

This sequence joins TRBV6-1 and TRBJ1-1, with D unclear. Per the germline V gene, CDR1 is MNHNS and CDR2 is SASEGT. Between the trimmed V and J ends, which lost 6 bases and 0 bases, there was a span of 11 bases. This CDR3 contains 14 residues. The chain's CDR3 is CASSPPNLNTEAFF. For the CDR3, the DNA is TGTGCCAGCAGCCCCCCAAACTTGAACACTGAAGCTTTCTTT.

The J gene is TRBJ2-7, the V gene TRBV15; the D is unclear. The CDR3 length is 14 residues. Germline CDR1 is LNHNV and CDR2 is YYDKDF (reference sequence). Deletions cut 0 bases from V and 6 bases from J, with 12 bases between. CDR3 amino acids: CATSRDLVGLEQYF. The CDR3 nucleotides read TGTGCCACCAGCAGAGATCTCGTGGGTCTCGAGCAGTACTTC.

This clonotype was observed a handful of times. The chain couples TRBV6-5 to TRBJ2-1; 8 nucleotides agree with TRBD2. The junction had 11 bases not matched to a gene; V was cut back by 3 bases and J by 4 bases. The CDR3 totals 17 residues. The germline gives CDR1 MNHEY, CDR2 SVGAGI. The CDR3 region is CASSYTHSGNRYNEQFF. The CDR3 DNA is TGTGCCAGCAGTTATACCCATAGCGGGAACAGATACAATGAGCAGTTCTTC.

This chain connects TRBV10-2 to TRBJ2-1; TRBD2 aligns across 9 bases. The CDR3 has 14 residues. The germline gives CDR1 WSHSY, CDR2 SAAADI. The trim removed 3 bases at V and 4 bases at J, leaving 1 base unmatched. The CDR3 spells CASSESGRYNEQFF. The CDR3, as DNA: TGCGCCAGCAGTGAAAGCGGGAGGTACAATGAGCAGTTCTTC.

The CDR3 DNA reads as TGCAGCGTTGAAAGTCTAGCGGGAAGTAATGAGCAGTTCTTC. It encodes CSVESLAGSNEQFF. V and J are TRBV29-1 and TRBJ2-1, with TRBD2 matching over 9 bases. The V gene's germline CDR1 is SQVTM and CDR2 ANQGSEA. CDR3 length equals 14 residues. The junction had 6 bases not matched to a gene; V was cut back by 2 bases and J by 7 bases.

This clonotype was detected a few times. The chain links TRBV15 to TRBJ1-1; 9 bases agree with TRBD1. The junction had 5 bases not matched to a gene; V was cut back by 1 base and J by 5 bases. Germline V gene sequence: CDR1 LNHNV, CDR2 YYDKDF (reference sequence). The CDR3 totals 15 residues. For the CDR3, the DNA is TGTGCCACCAGCAGAGCACGGACAGGGGATACTGAAGCTTTCTTT. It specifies CATSRARTGDTEAFF.

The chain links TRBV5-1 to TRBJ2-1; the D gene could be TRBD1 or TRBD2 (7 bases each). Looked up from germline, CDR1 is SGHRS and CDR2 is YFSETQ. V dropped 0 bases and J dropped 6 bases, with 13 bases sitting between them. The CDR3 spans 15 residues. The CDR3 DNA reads TGCGCCAGCAGCTTGGTAGCAGGGGGGGTCAATGAGCAGTTCTTC. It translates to CASSLVAGGVNEQFF.

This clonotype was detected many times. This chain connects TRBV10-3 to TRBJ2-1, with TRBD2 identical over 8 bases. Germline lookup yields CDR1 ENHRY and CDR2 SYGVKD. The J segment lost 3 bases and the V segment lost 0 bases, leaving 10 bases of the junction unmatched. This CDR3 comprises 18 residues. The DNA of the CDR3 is TGTGCCATCAGTGAGTCTTCCCCCGTAGCGGGGCACTACAATGAGCAGTTCTTC. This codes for CAISESSPVAGHYNEQFF.

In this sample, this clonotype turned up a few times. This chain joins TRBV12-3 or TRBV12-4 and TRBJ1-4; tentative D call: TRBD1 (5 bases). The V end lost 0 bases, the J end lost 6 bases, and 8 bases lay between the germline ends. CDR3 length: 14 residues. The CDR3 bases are TGTGCCAGCAGTTTAGCCCAGGGTTATGAAAAACTGTTTTTT. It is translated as CASSLAQGYEKLFF.

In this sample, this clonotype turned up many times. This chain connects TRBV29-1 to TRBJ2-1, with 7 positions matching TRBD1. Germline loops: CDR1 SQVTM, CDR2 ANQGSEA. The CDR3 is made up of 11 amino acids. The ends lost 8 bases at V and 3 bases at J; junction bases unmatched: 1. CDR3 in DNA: TGCAGCTGGGACAGCTACAATGAGCAGTTCTTC. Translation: CSWDSYNEQFF.

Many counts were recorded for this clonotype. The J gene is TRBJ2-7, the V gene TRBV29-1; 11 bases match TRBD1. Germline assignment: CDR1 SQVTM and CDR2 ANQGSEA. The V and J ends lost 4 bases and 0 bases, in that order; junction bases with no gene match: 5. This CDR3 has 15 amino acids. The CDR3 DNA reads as TGCAGCGTTGCCGCCGGGACAGGGGGCTCCTACGAGCAGTACTTC. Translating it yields CSVAAGTGGSYEQYF.

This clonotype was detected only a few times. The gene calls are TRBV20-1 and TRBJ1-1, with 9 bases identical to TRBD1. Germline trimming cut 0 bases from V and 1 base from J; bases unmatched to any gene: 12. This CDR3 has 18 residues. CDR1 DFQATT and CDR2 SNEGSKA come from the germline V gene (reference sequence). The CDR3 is CSARDGWTGVGPNTEAFF. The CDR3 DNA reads TGCAGTGCTAGAGACGGCTGGACAGGGGTCGGCCCGAACACTGAAGCTTTCTTT.

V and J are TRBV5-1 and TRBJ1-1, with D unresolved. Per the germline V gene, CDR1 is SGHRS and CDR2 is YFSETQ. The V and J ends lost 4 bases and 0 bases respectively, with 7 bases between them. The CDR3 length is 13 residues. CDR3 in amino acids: CASSRRLNTEAFF. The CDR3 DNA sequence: TGCGCCAGCAGCAGAAGGTTGAACACTGAAGCTTTCTTT.

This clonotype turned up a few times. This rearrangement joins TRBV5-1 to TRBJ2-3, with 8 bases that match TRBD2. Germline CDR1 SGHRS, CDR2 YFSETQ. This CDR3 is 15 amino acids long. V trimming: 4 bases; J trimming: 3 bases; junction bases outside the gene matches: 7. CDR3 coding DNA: TGCGCCAGCAGCACACGGGGGGGCCTAACAGATACGCAGTATTTT. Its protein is CASSTRGGLTDTQYF. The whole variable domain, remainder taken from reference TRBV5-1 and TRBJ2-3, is KAGVTQTPRYLIKTRGQQVTLSCSPISGHRSVSWYQQTPGQGLQFLFEYFSETQRNKGNFPGRFSGRQFSNSRSEMNVSTLELGDSALYLCASSTRGGLTDTQYFGPGTRLTVL.

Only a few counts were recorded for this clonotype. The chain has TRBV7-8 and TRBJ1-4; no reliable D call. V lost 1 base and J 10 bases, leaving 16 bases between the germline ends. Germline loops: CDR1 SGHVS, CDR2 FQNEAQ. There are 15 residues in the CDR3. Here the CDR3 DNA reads TGTGCCAGCAGCTTAGATTCATGGCGAGGTGGAAAACTGTTTTTT. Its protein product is CASSLDSWRGGKLFF.

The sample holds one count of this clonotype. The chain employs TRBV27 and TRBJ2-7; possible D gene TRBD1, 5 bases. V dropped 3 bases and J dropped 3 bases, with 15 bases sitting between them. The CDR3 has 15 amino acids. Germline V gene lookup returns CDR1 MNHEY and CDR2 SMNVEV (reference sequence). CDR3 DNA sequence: TGTGCCAGCAGTTTGCTAGGGGCGCTGGACTACGAGCAGTACTTC. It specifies CASSLLGALDYEQYF.

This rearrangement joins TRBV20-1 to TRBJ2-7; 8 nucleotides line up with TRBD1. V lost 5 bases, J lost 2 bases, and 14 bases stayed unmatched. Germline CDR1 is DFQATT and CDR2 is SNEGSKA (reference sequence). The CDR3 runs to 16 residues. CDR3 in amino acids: CSASRGGGGQAYEQYF. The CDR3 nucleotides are TGCAGTGCTTCCCGGGGCGGAGGGGGACAGGCCTACGAGCAGTACTTC.

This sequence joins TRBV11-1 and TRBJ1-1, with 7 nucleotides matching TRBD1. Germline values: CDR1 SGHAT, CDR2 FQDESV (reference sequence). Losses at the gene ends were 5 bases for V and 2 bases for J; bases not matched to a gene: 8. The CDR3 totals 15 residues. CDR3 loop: CASSAGTAENTEAFF. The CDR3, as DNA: TGTGCCAGCAGCGCCGGGACAGCGGAAAACACTGAAGCTTTCTTT.